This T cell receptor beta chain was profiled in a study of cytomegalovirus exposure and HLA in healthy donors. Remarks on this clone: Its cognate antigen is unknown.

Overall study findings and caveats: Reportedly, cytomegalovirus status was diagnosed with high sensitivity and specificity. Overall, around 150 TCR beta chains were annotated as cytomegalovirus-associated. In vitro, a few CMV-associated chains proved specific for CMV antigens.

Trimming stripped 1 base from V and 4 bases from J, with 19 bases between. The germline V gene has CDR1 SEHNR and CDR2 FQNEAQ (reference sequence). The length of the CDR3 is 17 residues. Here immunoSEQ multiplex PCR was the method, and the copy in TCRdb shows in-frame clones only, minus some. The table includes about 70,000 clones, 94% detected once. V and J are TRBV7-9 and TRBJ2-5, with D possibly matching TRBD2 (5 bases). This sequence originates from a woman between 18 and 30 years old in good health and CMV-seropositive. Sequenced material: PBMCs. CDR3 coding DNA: TGTGCCAGCAGCTTAGACCATGGGGAGAGAGCCGTAGAGACCCAGTACTTC. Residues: CASSLDHGERAVETQYF.